This TCR beta chain was captured by sequencing in a study of blood T cell repertoires in COVID-19. Study-wide background: The United States, Italy and Spain supplied acute and convalescent COVID-19 samples. From T cells, B-cell-depleted T cells, or PBMCs came the material, which was cDNA or gDNA.

Assay: immunoSEQ multiplex PCR; the TCRdb copy retains only in-frame clones and omits some. The sample lists more than 90,000 clones; 85% were seen once. Germline lookup yields CDR1 SQVTM and CDR2 ANQGSEA. CDR3 length: 11 residues. V was shortened by 4 bases and J by 2 bases, with 6 bases between the two germline ends. The TCR was taken from a woman aged 70-85 years with active or convalescent COVID-19. J is TRBJ2-7 and V is TRBV29-1, with D hard to call. The specimen was peripheral blood. The CDR3: CSVVNTYEQYF. The CDR3 bases are TGCAGCGTTGTTAATACCTACGAGCAGTACTTC.